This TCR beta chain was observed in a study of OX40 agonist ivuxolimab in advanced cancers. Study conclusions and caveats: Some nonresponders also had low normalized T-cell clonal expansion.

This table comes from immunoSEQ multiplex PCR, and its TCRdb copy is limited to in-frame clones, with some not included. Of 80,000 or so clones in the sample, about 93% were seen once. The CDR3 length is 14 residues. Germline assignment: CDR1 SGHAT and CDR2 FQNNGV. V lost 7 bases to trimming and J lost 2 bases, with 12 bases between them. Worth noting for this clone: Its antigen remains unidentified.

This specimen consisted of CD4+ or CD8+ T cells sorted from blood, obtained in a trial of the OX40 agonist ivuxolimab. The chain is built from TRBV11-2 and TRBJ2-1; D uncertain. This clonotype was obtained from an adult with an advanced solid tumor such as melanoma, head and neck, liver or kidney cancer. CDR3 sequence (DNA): TGTGCCAGCACAAACGCGGTAACCTACAATGAGCAGTTCTTC. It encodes CASTNAVTYNEQFF.